The TCR beta chain described here comes from a study of blood T cell repertoires in COVID-19. The overall study: Donors in the United States, Italy and Spain gave samples during acute or convalescent COVID-19.

Authors' methods: Researchers report that nucleated cell counts were estimated from reference gene primer amplification. Profiled with immunoSEQ multiplex PCR; TCRdb holds only in-frame clones, not every one. The V and J calls and the clone size are those of that table, but D and trimming were determined from the DNA. The table records some 210,000 clones, more than 70% of them present only once. This clone occurred a few times. The CDR3 has 15 amino acids. Germline V gene lookup returns CDR1 SNHLY and CDR2 FYNNEI. The V end lost 1 base, the J end lost 2 bases, and 12 bases lay between the germline ends.

This TCR was recovered from a middle-aged man with active or convalescent COVID-19. The sequencing sample was made of peripheral blood. The chain employs TRBV2 and TRBJ2-7, with D possibly matching TRBD2 (5 bases). CDR3 loop: CASSEEEVPPYEQYF. The CDR3 DNA sequence: TGTGCCAGCAGTGAAGAGGAGGTTCCCCCCTACGAGCAGTACTTC.